The 17 T cell receptor beta chains reported below all come from one sample, sequenced in a study of blood T cell repertoires in COVID-19. Method: immunoSEQ multiplex PCR; TCRdb's copy keeps in-frame clones and lacks some. The sample includes 200,000 to 250,000 clones, roughly 84% of them seen just once. Sequenced sample: peripheral blood. Every receptor here comes from a woman in her twenties or thirties who had recovered from COVID-19.

The rearrangement joins TRBV19 to TRBJ2-3; 9 nucleotides match TRBD1. Germline trimming cut 1 base from V and 4 bases from J; bases unmatched to any gene: 6. CDR3 length equals 16 residues. The germline V gene encodes CDR1 LNHDA and CDR2 SQIVND (reference sequence). The CDR3 DNA sequence: TGTGCCAGTAGTATAGCCGGGACAGGGAGGGCAGATACGCAGTATTTT. It yields the protein CASSIAGTGRADTQYF.

This clone was detected a few times. V is TRBV7-2 and J is TRBJ1-1, with a tentative D call TRBD1 (5 bases). The germline V and J ends were trimmed by 6 bases and 4 bases, with 12 bases remaining between them. The length of the CDR3 is 13 residues. Per germline, CDR1 SGHTA and CDR2 FQGNSA. DNA for the CDR3: TGTGCCAGCAGATCAGGGATTAGCACTGAAGCTTTCTTT. Translation: CASRSGISTEAFF. The full variable domain, completed using reference TRBV7-2 and TRBJ1-1, is GAGVSQSPSNKVTEKGKDVELRCDPISGHTALYWYRQSLGQGLEFLIYFQGNSAPDKSGLPSDRFSAERTGGSVSTLTIQRTQQEDSAVYLCASRSGISTEAFFGQGTRLTVV.

The chain carries TRBV11-2 and TRBJ2-5, with TRBD2 as a possible D gene (6 bases). Per the germline V gene, CDR1 is SGHAT and CDR2 is FQNNGV. This CDR3 is built from 11 residues. The V end lost 6 bases, the J end lost 5 bases, and 7 bases lay between the germline ends. The CDR3 DNA is TGTGCCAGCAGTGGAGGGGAGACCCAGTACTTC. Amino acid sequence: CASSGGETQYF.

The chain recombines TRBV6-5 with TRBJ1-4; no clear D. The germline CDR1 and CDR2 sequences are MNHEY and SVGAGI. This CDR3 has 15 residues. V was clipped by 6 bases and J by 4 bases, with 15 bases between them. CDR3 DNA: TGTGCCAGCAGGGACCTCTCGGGAGTTAATGAAAAACTGTTTTTT. Translation gives CASRDLSGVNEKLFF.

The gene calls are TRBV30 and TRBJ1-3, with a tentative D call TRBD1 (5 bases). This CDR3 comprises 13 residues. Between the trimmed V and J ends, which lost 5 bases and 3 bases, there was a span of 11 bases. In germline, CDR1 is GTSNPN, CDR2 SVGIG (reference sequence). The CDR3 DNA is TGTGCCTGGGGAGAGGGGCTTGGAAACACCATATATTTT. Protein product: CAWGEGLGNTIYF.

The V gene is TRBV3-1 (or the pseudogene TRBV3-2), the J gene TRBJ2-3; weak D call: TRBD1 (6 bases). Trimming removed 3 bases from V and 4 bases from J, with 14 bases in between. This CDR3 contains 15 residues. Germline assignment: CDR1 LGHDT and CDR2 YNNKEL (reference sequence). CDR3 residues: CASSHRRGKADTQYF. The CDR3 DNA is TGTGCCAGCAGCCACCGAAGGGGGAAAGCAGATACGCAGTATTTT.

The chain joins TRBV29-1 to TRBJ2-3; a weak D match, TRBD2 (5 bases). Trimming removed 5 bases at V and 3 bases at J, with 24 bases between. The length of the CDR3 is 17 residues. Per the germline V gene, CDR1 is SQVTM and CDR2 is ANQGSEA. CDR3 DNA: TGCAGCGTTAGGGAGAGGGTTACCACGCCTTATACAGATACGCAGTATTTT. This translates into CSVRERVTTPYTDTQYF.

The chain carries TRBV9 and TRBJ1-2; tentatively, D is TRBD1 (5 bases). The CDR3 runs 15 residues. V shed 0 bases and J shed 4 bases, with 13 bases lying between them. Germline CDR1 is SGDLS and CDR2 is YYNGEE. This CDR3 is CASSVGSGRGYGYTF. CDR3 nucleotide sequence: TGTGCCAGCAGCGTAGGTTCAGGGAGGGGCTATGGCTACACCTTC.

This sequence joins TRBV6-2 or TRBV6-3 and TRBJ2-5; TRBD2 matches 14 bases. V dropped 6 bases and J dropped 12; count of bases not matched to a gene: 6. CDR3 size: 13 residues. Germline CDR1 MNHEY, CDR2 SVGEGT. CDR3 bases: TGTGCCAGCAGCCAAACGGGACTAGCGGGGGAGTACTTC. This gives the protein CASSQTGLAGEYF.

V usage is TRBV7-2 and J usage is TRBJ1-2, with D maybe TRBD1 (6 bases). The germline V and J ends were trimmed by 2 bases and 1 base, with 17 bases remaining between them. This CDR3 region has 17 residues. Germline V gene lookup returns CDR1 SGHTA and CDR2 FQGNSA. CDR3 in amino acids: CASSLPSNRAINYGYTF. CDR3 nucleotide sequence: TGTGCCAGCAGCTTACCATCGAACAGGGCTATTAACTATGGCTACACCTTC.

The chain recombines TRBV7-3 with TRBJ1-6; D may be TRBD1 (5 bases). The CDR3 totals 22 residues. Germline-derived CDR1 and CDR2 are SGHTA and FQGTGA. With 1 base removed from V and 3 bases from J, the gap between germline ends came to 28 bases. As DNA, the CDR3 is TGTGCCAGCAGCTTAAAGCCCAGGGCCTACTCAGGGAACCCCAGCTATAATTCACCCCTCCACTTT. Its protein is CASSLKPRAYSGNPSYNSPLHF.

The chain is built from TRBV16 and TRBJ1-5; a possible D gene is TRBD1 (5 bases). Per germline, CDR1 KGHSY and CDR2 FQNENV. V was clipped by 3 bases and J by 4 bases, with 10 bases between them. The CDR3 extends over 14 amino acids. CDR3 nucleotides: TGTGCCAGCAGCCAGTCGGACAAGAATCAGCCCCAGCATTTT. Its protein is CASSQSDKNQPQHF.

This clone showed up just once. This chain uses TRBV28 with TRBJ2-7, with unresolved D. The germline V gene encodes CDR1 MDHEN and CDR2 SYDVKM. Trimming removed 1 base at V and 4 bases at J, with 23 bases between. The CDR3 is made up of 18 amino acids. CDR3 sequence: CASSLSSPEIAGRYEQYF. CDR3 coding DNA: TGTGCCAGCAGTTTATCGAGTCCCGAGATTGCCGGTCGGTACGAGCAGTACTTC.

The table lists this clone with a few counts. The chain carries TRBV5-6 and TRBJ2-7, with 9 bases lining up with TRBD2. The CDR3 extends over 15 amino acids. CDR1 and CDR2 (germline): SGHDT, YYEEEE. The junction had 7 bases not matched to a gene; V was cut back by 1 base and J by 5 bases. Here the CDR3 reads CASSLNSGSWNEQYF. DNA of the CDR3: TGTGCCAGCAGCTTGAATAGCGGGAGCTGGAACGAGCAGTACTTC. The whole variable domain, remainder taken from reference TRBV5-6 and TRBJ2-7, is DAGVTQSPTHLIKTRGQQVTLRCSPKSGHDTVSWYQQALGQGPQFIFQYYEEEERQRGNFPDRFSGHQFPNYSSELNVNALLLGDSALYLCASSLNSGSWNEQYFGPGTRLTVT.

This clone was picked up many times. This chain connects TRBV11-2 to TRBJ1-2, with D unclear. Germline CDR1 reads SGHAT; CDR2 reads FQNNGV. Deletions cut 3 bases from V and 3 bases from J, with 20 bases between. This CDR3 region has 17 residues. CDR3 DNA: TGTGCCAGCAGCTTTAGGAGACGCAACCCACCAGACTATGGCTACACCTTC. This translates into CASSFRRRNPPDYGYTF.

This clone came up once. V is TRBV24-1 and J is TRBJ2-7, with D perhaps matching TRBD1 (5 bases). The germline V gene encodes CDR1 KGHDR and CDR2 SFDVKD. Trimming pared 5 bases from V and 7 bases from J, leaving 17 bases between. This CDR3 comprises 14 residues. CDR3 sequence reads: CATSATGLDREQYF. CDR3 in DNA: TGTGCCACCAGTGCCACAGGTTTGGATAGAGAGCAGTACTTC.

This clone came up once. The chain employs TRBV10-3 and TRBJ1-5, with TRBD1 matching 10 bases. Germline CDR1 reads ENHRY; CDR2 reads SYGVKD. V lost 6 bases, J lost 8 bases, and 7 bases stayed unmatched. This CDR3 spans 14 amino acids. DNA of the CDR3: TGTGCCATCAGCCGGGACAGGGGCGAGGAGCCCCAGCATTTT. This translates into CAISRDRGEEPQHF.